Shown below are 15 T cell receptor beta chains from a single sample sequenced in a study of T-cell memory formation after mild COVID-19. TCRdb ran MiXCR on the 5' RACE reads and lists one entry per CDR3 protein. The sample shows under 650,000 distinct CDR3 sequences, 18% of them seen only once. The sequenced material came from PBMCs or a T cell subset sorted from them (not recorded which). The receptors stem from an adult woman who had mild COVID-19 (a few samples of this study predate the infection). Cell type and time point are not known.

This clonotype has only a few counts. The chain carries TRBV10-2 and TRBJ2-1; 13 positions match TRBD2. Trimming removed 5 bases from V and 0 bases from J; junction bases left unmatched: 7. CDR1 WSHSY and CDR2 SAAADI come from the germline V gene. The CDR3 runs to 18 residues. This chain's CDR3 is CASSITSGGAHSYNEQFF. The CDR3, as DNA: TGCGCCAGCAGTATCACTAGCGGGGGGGCTCACTCCTACAATGAGCAGTTCTTC.

V and J are TRBV11-2 and TRBJ1-1; 10 nucleotides agree with TRBD1. V dropped 5 bases and J dropped 4; count of bases not matched to a gene: 7. In germline, CDR1 is SGHAT, CDR2 FQNNGV. The CDR3 extends over 15 amino acids. The DNA for the CDR3 is TGTGCCAGCAGCGGACGGGACAGGGGAGCCACTGAAGCTTTCTTT. It encodes CASSGRDRGATEAFF.

The chain employs TRBV5-1 and TRBJ2-4; D is ambiguous. Germline V gene data show CDR1 as SGHRS and CDR2 as YFSETQ. Deletions cut 0 bases from V and 7 bases from J, with 11 bases between. The CDR3 contains 14 residues. The CDR3 DNA reads as TGCGCCAGCAGCTTGGAGGCAGATAGCAACATTCAGTACTTC. Protein sequence: CASSLEADSNIQYF.

The CDR3 loop reads CASSEGRVAGEETQYF. CDR3 in DNA: TGTGCCAGCAGTGAAGGTCGTGTAGCGGGAGAAGAGACCCAGTACTTC. The V gene is TRBV25-1, the J gene TRBJ2-5, with 9 positions matching TRBD2. This CDR3 has 16 amino acids. Losses at the gene ends were 2 bases for V and 3 bases for J; bases not matched to a gene: 7. Germline-derived CDR1 and CDR2 are MGHDK and SYGVNS.

This clonotype was detected only a few times. CDR3 amino acids: CATSDPRDRSDEQYF. The CDR3 bases are TGTGCCACCAGTGACCCCCGGGACAGGTCTGATGAGCAGTACTTC. This rearrangement joins TRBV24-1 to TRBJ2-7, with 8 bases fitting TRBD1. Germline values: CDR1 KGHDR, CDR2 SFDVKD. The length of the CDR3 is 15 residues. V gave up 4 bases and J gave up 7 bases; unmatched junction bases: 11.

V gene TRBV12-3 or TRBV12-4 combines with J gene TRBJ2-1; 8 bases agree with TRBD2. The junction had 9 bases not matched to a gene; V was cut back by 5 bases and J by 9 bases. The CDR3 consists of 14 residues. The CDR3 bases are TGTGCCAGCAGTCTTGGAGGGAGCGGGAGTGAGCAGTTCTTC. This encodes CASSLGGSGSEQFF.

This clonotype was counted a few times. The gene calls are TRBV7-9 and TRBJ2-1, with 8 bases fitting TRBD2. Germline V gives CDR1 SEHNR, CDR2 FQNEAQ (reference sequence). The CDR3 length is 15 residues. Trimming at V came to 2 bases and at J to 4 bases, leaving 4 bases not matched to a gene. In DNA, the CDR3 is TGTGCCAGCAGCTTAAAACTAGCGGATTACAATGAGCAGTTCTTC. Translated: CASSLKLADYNEQFF.

V usage is TRBV6-2 or TRBV6-3 and J usage is TRBJ1-1; 7 bases are a match to TRBD1. CDR1 MNHEY and CDR2 SVGEGT come from the germline V gene. V trimming: 8 bases; J trimming: 5 bases; junction bases outside the gene matches: 8. This CDR3 is 13 amino acids long. The CDR3 sequence is CASGGGPWTEAFF. CDR3 sequence (DNA): TGTGCCAGCGGAGGGGGCCCGTGGACTGAAGCTTTCTTT.

The V call is TRBV24-1, the J call TRBJ2-7; the D gene could be TRBD1 or TRBD2 (5 bases each). The CDR3 contains 15 residues. CDR1 and CDR2 from the germline V gene are KGHDR and SFDVKD. V lost 2 bases to trimming and J lost 3 bases, with 13 bases between them. CDR3 DNA: TGTGCCACCAGTGATTCCCGGGACGTCAACTACGAGCAGTACTTC. As protein: CATSDSRDVNYEQYF.

There are a few counts of this clonotype. The CDR3 loop reads CASSLRQPVGELFF. The CDR3 nucleotides are TGTGCCAGCAGCCTAAGACAGCCTGTAGGGGAGCTGTTTTTT. The rearrangement uses TRBV7-2 and TRBJ2-2, with D maybe TRBD1 (5 bases). The germline gives CDR1 SGHTA, CDR2 FQGNSA. There are 14 residues in the CDR3. V was pared by 5 bases and J by 8 bases, with 15 bases between.

The rearrangement uses TRBV6-5 and TRBJ2-3, with TRBD2 as a possible D gene (6 bases). CDR1 is MNHEY and CDR2 is SVGAGI in the germline V gene. V was pared by 6 bases and J by 9 bases, with 16 bases between. The CDR3 runs to 13 residues. The CDR3 bases are TGTGCCAGCAGGGCGGGACTGACGTCGACGCAGTATTTT. Protein product: CASRAGLTSTQYF.

V is TRBV4-1 and J is TRBJ2-5; no firm D call. V was pared by 0 bases and J by 1 base, with 15 bases between. The CDR3 sequence is 17 residues long. Germline loops: CDR1 MGHRA, CDR2 YSYEKL. The CDR3 nucleotides are TGCGCCAGCAGCCAAGAAATGCCCCCGGCAGTCCAAGAGACCCAGTACTTC. Translated: CASSQEMPPAVQETQYF.

V is TRBV12-3 or TRBV12-4 and J is TRBJ1-2; D is ambiguous. Trimming removed 2 bases from V and 4 bases from J, with 11 bases in between. This CDR3 spans 14 amino acids. The CDR3 DNA sequence: TGTGCCAGCAGTTTACCCGGGGTGGTCTATGGCTACACCTTC. Amino acid sequence: CASSLPGVVYGYTF.

CDR3 DNA: TGCGCCAGCAGCCAAGGAGGAACAGGGGCGGTATCCGAGCAGTACTTC. Its protein product is CASSQGGTGAVSEQYF. The rearrangement joins TRBV4-1 to TRBJ2-7, with 7 bases that match TRBD1. This CDR3 is built from 16 residues. Germline assignment: CDR1 MGHRA and CDR2 YSYEKL. With 1 base clipped from V and 6 bases from J, the junction kept 12 bases outside the gene matches.

This clonotype was seen a handful of times. The chain links TRBV12-3 or TRBV12-4 to TRBJ2-7; D might be TRBD2 (7 bases). This CDR3 has 13 residues. Trimming took 6 bases from V and 7 from J, leaving 16 bases between them. The CDR3 nucleotides read TGTGCCAGCAGGCCCGCGGGGGCGAGGGAGCAGTACTTC. Amino acid sequence: CASRPAGAREQYF.